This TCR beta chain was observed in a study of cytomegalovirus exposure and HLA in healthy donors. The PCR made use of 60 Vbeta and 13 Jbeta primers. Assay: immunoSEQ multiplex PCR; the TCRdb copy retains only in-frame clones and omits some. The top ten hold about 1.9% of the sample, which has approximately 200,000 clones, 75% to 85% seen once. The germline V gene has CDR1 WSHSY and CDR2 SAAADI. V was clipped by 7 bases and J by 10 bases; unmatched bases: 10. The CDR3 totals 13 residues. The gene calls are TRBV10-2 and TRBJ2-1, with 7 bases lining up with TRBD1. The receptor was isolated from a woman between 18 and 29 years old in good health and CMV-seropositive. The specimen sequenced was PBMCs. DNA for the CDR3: TGCGCCAGCACCGAGGGGGCAGGGGACGAGCAGTTCTTC. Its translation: CASTEGAGDEQFF.